A single sample is the source of the 5 T cell receptor beta chains below, sequenced in a study (dated by TCRdb to between 2014 and 2017). Tregs were isolated as CD4+CD25+CD127-/low cells. The method was 5' RACE. Data came from an Illumina MiSeq. The public reads were run again by TCRdb, first through fastp at Q25 and then through MiXCR, and only productive beta chains were kept. Here each entry gathers all rows of one CDR3 protein and keeps the most common genes and DNA. The sample records tens of thousands of distinct CDR3 sequences, 26% of which are singletons. Of the sample, approximately 2% is held by the ten largest clones. Sequencing used tumor-infiltrating Tregs sorted from the breast tumor. Source of these receptors: a female donor with breast cancer.

This clonotype was observed many times. The V and J genes are TRBV20-1 and TRBJ1-4; D perhaps matches TRBD1 (5 bases). The V gene's germline CDR1 is DFQATT and CDR2 SNEGSKA (reference sequence). The CDR3 runs 14 residues. V lost 6 bases and J lost 0, with 11 bases in between. CDR3 residues: CSARDFATNEKLFF. The DNA for the CDR3 is TGCAGTGCCCGGGACTTCGCAACTAATGAAAAACTGTTTTTT.

In its sample, this clonotype was seen a few times. The chain couples TRBV7-6 to TRBJ2-2; 9 bases fit TRBD1. The V gene's germline CDR1 is SGHVS and CDR2 FNYEAQ. V shed 3 bases, J shed 6 bases, and the junction held 2 bases outside the gene matches. CDR3 size: 14 residues. This CDR3 is CASSLGDRAGELFF. CDR3 nucleotides: TGTGCCAGCAGCTTGGGGGACAGGGCCGGGGAGCTGTTTTTT.

This chain uses TRBV9 with TRBJ2-7; 8 bases fit TRBD1. CDR3 length: 15 amino acids. The germline gives CDR1 SGDLS, CDR2 YYNGEE. V trimming: 0 bases; J trimming: 3 bases; junction bases outside the gene matches: 5. The CDR3 here is CASSVAPDRVYEQYF. The CDR3 nucleotides read TGTGCCAGCAGCGTAGCTCCGGACAGGGTCTACGAGCAGTACTTC.

For this clonotype: One junction end does not reproduce the germline sequence, and a read error may be involved. The chain couples TRBV19 to TRBJ1-5, with D hard to call. CDR1 and CDR2 (germline): LNHDA, SQIVND (reference sequence). The length of the CDR3 is 15 residues. The CDR3 sequence: CASSIHGDSNKPQHF. The CDR3 nucleotides are TGTGCCAGTAGTATACACGGGGATAGCAATAAGCCCCAGCATTTT.

Concerning this clonotype itself: This likely comes from a read error, as the CDR3 has no conserved phenylalanine or tryptophan at its end. The chain couples TRBV7-2 to TRBJ2-3; 11 nucleotides line up with TRBD2. The CDR3 length is 19 residues. Germline lookup yields CDR1 SGHTA and CDR2 FQGNSA. CDR3 DNA sequence: TGTGCCAGCAGCCCCCGTGTAGTAGCGGGAGGGCAGCGCACAGAAACGCAGTATCTT. As protein: CASSPRVVAGGQRTETQYL.